This TCR beta chain was observed in a study of T cell responses to AZD1222 COVID-19 vaccine. As to this clone: The antigen remains unidentified.

Study-wide findings and caveats: Repertoire samples came only from after the peak T cell response. In a largely white British group with more females than males, clonal diversity was possibly underestimated. Regions left unmutated in variants are reportedly the target of nearly half of spike-specific TCRs.

Produced via immunoSEQ multiplex PCR; TCRdb's table is partial and in-frame only. The table records 90,000 to 110,000 clones, roughly 88% of them present only once. The sample consisted of peripheral blood, taken on day 0 of AZD1222 vaccination. The TCR originated in an adult in good health.

The CDR3 spells CASSLAGPSSNEQFF. Written as DNA, the CDR3 is TGTGCCAGCAGCTTAGCCGGGCCTAGCTCCAATGAGCAGTTCTTC. V gene TRBV7-8 combines with J gene TRBJ2-1, with D maybe TRBD2 (5 bases). The CDR3 length is 15 residues. The V gene lost 0 bases and the J gene lost 6 bases, with 12 bases spanning the gap. The V gene's germline CDR1 is SGHVS and CDR2 FQNEAQ.